This TCR beta chain was obtained from a study of early T cells in non-severe SARS-CoV-2 infection. Many counts were recorded for this clonotype. TCRdb re-analysed the 5' RACE reads in MiXCR, keeping a single row per CDR3 protein. The sample shows roughly 99,000 distinct CDR3 sequences, around 10% of them seen only once. The CDR3 runs to 20 residues. The V gene's germline CDR1 is SGHRS and CDR2 YFSETQ. V was pared by 4 bases and J by 5 bases, with 16 bases of the junction left unmatched. Sequenced material: whole blood. The chain combines TRBV5-1 with TRBJ2-1; TRBD2 matches 15 bases. The clonotype comes from an adult who was a healthcare worker with PCR-confirmed SARS-CoV-2 infection or an uninfected control (not recorded which). The CDR3 loop is CASSRTPGLAGGLPDNEQFF. The CDR3, as DNA: TGCGCCAGCAGCCGAACGCCGGGACTAGCGGGAGGTCTCCCGGACAATGAGCAGTTCTTC. The full variable domain, completed using reference TRBV5-1 and TRBJ2-1, is KAGVTQTPRYLIKTRGQQVTLSCSPISGHRSVSWYQQTPGQGLQFLFEYFSETQRNKGNFPGRFSGRQFSNSRSEMNVSTLELGDSALYLCASSRTPGLAGGLPDNEQFFGPGTRLTVL.